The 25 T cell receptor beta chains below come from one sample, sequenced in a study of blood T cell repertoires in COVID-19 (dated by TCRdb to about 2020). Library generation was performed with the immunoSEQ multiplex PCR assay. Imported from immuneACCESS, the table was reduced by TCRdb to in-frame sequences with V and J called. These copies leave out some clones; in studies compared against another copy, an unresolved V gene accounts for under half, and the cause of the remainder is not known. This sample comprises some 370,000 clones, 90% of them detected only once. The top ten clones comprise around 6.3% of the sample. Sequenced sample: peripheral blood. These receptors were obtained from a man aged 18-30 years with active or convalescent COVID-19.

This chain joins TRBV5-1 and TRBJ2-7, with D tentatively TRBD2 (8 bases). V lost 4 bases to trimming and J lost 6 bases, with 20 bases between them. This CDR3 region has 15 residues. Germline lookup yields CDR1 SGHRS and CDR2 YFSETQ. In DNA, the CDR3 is TGCGCCAGCAGCCAGACCGGGACTAGGGGGCTCGAGCAGTACTTC. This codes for CASSQTGTRGLEQYF.

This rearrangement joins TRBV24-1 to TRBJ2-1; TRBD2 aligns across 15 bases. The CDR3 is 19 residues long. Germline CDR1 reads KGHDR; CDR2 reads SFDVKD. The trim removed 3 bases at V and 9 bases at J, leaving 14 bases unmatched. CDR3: CATSDSGLAGGSLVFEQFF. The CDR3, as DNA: TGTGCCACCAGTGATAGCGGACTAGCGGGAGGGAGTTTGGTGTTTGAGCAGTTCTTC.

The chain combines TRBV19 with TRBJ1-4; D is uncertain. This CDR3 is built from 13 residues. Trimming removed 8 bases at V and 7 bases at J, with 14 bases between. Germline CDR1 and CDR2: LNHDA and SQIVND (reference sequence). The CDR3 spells CASGFGSSEKLFF. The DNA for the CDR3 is TGTGCCAGTGGGTTCGGGTCTTCTGAAAAACTGTTTTTT.

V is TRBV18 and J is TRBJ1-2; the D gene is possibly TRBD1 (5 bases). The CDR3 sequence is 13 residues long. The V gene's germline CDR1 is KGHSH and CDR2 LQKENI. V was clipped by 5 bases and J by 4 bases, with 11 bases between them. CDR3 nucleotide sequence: TGTGCCAGCTCAACGACAGTTGCCTATGGCTACACCTTC. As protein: CASSTTVAYGYTF.

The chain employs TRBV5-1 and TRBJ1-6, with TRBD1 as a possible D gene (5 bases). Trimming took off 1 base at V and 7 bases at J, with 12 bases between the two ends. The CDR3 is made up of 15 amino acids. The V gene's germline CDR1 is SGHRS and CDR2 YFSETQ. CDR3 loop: CASSLSSRGNSPLHF. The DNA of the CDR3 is TGCGCCAGCAGCTTGTCCAGCCGGGGGAATTCACCCCTCCACTTT.

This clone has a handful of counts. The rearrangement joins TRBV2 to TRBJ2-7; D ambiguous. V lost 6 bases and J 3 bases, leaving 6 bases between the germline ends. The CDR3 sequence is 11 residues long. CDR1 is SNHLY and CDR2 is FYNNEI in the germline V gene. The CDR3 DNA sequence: TGTGCCAGCAGGGAATACTACGAGCAGTACTTC. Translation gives CASREYYEQYF.

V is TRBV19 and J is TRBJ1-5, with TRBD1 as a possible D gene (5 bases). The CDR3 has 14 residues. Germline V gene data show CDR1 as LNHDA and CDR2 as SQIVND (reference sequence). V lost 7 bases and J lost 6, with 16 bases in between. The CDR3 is CASTKSRDAQPQHF. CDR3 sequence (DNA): TGTGCCAGTACAAAGTCCAGGGATGCTCAGCCCCAGCATTTT. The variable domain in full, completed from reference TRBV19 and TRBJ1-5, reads DGGITQSPKYLFRKEGQNVTLSCEQNLNHDAMYWYRQDPGQGLRLIYYSQIVNDFQKGDIAEGYSVSREKKESFPLTVTSAQKNPTAFYLCASTKSRDAQPQHFGDGTRLSIL.

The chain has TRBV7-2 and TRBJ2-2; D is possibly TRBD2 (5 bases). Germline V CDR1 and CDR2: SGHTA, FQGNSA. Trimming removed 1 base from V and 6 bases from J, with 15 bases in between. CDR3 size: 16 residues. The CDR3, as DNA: TGTGCCAGCAGCTTAGTGGGAGTTTTCGTTGCCGGGGAGCTGTTTTTT. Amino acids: CASSLVGVFVAGELFF.

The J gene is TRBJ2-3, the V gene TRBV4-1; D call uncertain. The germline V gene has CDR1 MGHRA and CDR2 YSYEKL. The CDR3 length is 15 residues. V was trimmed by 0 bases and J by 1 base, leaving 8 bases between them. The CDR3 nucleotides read TGCGCCAGCAGCCAAGATCCTATTGGCACAGATACGCAGTATTTT. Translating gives CASSQDPIGTDTQYF.

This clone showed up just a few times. This chain's CDR3 is CASSLIAAWDSPLHF. The CDR3 DNA reads as TGTGCCAGCAGCTTAATAGCGGCCTGGGATTCACCCCTCCACTTT. The chain couples TRBV7-3 to TRBJ1-6, with no clear D. This CDR3 region has 15 residues. Germline-derived CDR1 and CDR2 are SGHTA and FQGTGA. V lost 1 base and J lost 8, with 12 bases in between.

The CDR3 here is CASSYRTSEYNEQFF. Written as DNA, the CDR3 is TGTGCCAGCAGTTATCGGACTAGCGAATACAATGAGCAGTTCTTC. The V gene is TRBV6-5, the J gene TRBJ2-1; 9 bases line up with TRBD2. V trimming: 3 bases; J trimming: 4 bases; junction bases outside the gene matches: 4. CDR1 and CDR2 (germline): MNHEY, SVGAGI. The CDR3 sequence is 15 residues long.

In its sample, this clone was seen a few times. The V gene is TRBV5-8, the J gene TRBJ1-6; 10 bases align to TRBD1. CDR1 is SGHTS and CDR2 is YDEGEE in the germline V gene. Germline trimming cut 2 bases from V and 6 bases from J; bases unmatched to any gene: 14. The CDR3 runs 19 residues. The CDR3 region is CASSLRTSGQGPFNSPLHF. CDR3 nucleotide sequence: TGTGCCAGCAGCTTACGTACGTCGGGACAGGGGCCGTTTAATTCACCCCTCCACTTT.

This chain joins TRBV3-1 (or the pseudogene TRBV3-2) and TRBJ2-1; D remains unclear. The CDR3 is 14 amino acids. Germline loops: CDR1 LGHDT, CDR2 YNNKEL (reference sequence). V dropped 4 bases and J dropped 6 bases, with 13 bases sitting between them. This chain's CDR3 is CASSPRSVFNEQFF. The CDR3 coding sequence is TGTGCCAGCAGCCCTAGGTCCGTTTTCAATGAGCAGTTCTTC.

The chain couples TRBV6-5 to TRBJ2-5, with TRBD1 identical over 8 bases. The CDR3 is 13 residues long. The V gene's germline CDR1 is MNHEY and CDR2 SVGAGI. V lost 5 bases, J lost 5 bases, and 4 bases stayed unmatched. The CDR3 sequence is CASSPGGGETQYF. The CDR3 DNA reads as TGTGCCAGCAGTCCAGGGGGCGGTGAGACCCAGTACTTC.

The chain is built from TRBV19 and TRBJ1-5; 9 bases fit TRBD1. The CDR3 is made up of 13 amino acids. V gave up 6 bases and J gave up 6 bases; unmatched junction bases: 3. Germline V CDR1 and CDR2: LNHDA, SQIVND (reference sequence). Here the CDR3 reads CASRLDRGQPQHF. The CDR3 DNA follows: TGTGCCAGTAGACTGGACAGGGGTCAGCCCCAGCATTTT.

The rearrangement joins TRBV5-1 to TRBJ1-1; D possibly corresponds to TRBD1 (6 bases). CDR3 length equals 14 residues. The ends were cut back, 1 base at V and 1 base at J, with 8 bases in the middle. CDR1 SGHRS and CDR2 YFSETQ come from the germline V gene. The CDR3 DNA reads TGCGCCAGCAGCTTGACAGGGAAGAACACTGAAGCTTTCTTT. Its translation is CASSLTGKNTEAFF.

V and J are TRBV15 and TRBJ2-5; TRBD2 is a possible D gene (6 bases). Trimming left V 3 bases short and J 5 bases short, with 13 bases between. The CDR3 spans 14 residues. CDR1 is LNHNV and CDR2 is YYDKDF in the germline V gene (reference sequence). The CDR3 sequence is CATSRSGVGETQYF. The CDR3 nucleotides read TGTGCCACCAGCAGGTCGGGGGTAGGTGAGACCCAGTACTTC.

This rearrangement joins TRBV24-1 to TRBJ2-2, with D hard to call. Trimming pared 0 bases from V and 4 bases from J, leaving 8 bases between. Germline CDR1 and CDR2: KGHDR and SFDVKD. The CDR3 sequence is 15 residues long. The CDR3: CATSDLEAATGELFF. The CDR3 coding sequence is TGTGCCACCAGTGATTTGGAGGCAGCCACCGGGGAGCTGTTTTTT.

CDR3: CASSLTGQGGGYGYTF. The CDR3 DNA sequence: TGTGCCAGCAGTTTAACGGGACAGGGGGGCGGCTATGGCTACACCTTC. This rearrangement joins TRBV28 to TRBJ1-2, with 11 bases matching TRBD1. Trimming at V came to 2 bases and at J to 4 bases, leaving 6 bases not matched to a gene. There are 16 residues in the CDR3. In germline, CDR1 is MDHEN, CDR2 SYDVKM.

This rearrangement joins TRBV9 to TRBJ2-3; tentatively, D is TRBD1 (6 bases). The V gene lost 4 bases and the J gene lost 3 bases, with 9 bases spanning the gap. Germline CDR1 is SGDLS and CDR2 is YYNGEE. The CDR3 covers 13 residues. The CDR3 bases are TGTGCCAGCAGCACACAGGGAACAGATACGCAGTATTTT. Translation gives CASSTQGTDTQYF.

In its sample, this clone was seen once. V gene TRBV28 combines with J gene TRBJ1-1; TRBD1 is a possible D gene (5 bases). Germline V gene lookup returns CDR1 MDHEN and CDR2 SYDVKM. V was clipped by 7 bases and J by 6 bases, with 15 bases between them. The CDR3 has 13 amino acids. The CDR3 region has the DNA TGTGCCAGCATAGGGAGGGGTCGCGCTGAAGCTTTCTTT. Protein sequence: CASIGRGRAEAFF.

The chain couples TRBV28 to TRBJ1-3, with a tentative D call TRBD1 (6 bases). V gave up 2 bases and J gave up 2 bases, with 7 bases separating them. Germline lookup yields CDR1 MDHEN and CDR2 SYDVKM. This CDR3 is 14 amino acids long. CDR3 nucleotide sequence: TGTGCCAGCAGTTTAGCAGGGGCTGGAAACACCATATATTTT. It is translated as CASSLAGAGNTIYF.

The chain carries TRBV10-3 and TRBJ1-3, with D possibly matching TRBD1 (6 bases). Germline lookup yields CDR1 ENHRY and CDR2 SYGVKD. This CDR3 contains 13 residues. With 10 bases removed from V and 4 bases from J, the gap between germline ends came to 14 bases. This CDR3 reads CATAGVLGNTIYF. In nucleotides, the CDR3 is TGTGCCACCGCAGGGGTGTTGGGAAACACCATATATTTT.

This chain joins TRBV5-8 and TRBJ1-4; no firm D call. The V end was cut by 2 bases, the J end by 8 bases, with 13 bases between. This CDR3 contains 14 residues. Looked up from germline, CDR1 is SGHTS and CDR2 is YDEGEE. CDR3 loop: CASSFFPLKEKLFF. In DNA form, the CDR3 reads TGTGCCAGCAGCTTTTTCCCCCTAAAGGAAAAACTGTTTTTT.

DNA for the CDR3: TGTGCCAGCAGTTTGGTGGAGAGACAGCCCCAGCATTTT. It specifies CASSLVERQPQHF. This chain connects TRBV12-3 or TRBV12-4 to TRBJ1-5; D unresolved. The germline V and J ends were trimmed by 3 bases and 7 bases, with 10 bases remaining between them. This CDR3 comprises 13 residues.